The rows below give T cell receptor beta chains drawn from one sample of a study of blood T cell repertoires in COVID-19. The data were produced by immunoSEQ multiplex PCR, yet TCRdb's version contains in-frame clones alone and is incomplete. The table has 20,000 to 30,000 clones, 80% to 95% seen once. Sequencing was done on a sample of peripheral blood. The receptors were gathered from a human donor in a cohort sampled during active COVID-19. The conserved cysteine and the conserved F or W are not part of the CDR3 here. The order of the fields is V gene, CDR3 length, CDR3 protein.

V: TRBV11-3
length: 15
CDR3: ASSLNDRGSSYNEQF

V: TRBV7-8
length: 11
CDR3: ASLDRVQETQY

V: TRBV5-1
length: 11
CDR3: ASSARGNTEAF

V: TRBV3-1/TRBV3-2
length: 13
CDR3: ASSSRLAGVDTQY

V: TRBV7-2
length: 13
CDR3: ASSLFQGASAEAF

V: TRBV3-1/TRBV3-2
length: 14
CDR3: ASSQDDRVKGYGYT

V: TRBV7-3
length: 12
CDR3: ASSRAGGYNEQF

V: TRBV2
length: 14
CDR3: ASSVERGRESGGYT

V: TRBV10-1
length: 12
CDR3: ASRSGTGGNTIY

V: TRBV9
length: 13
CDR3: ASSVVAGAYNEQF

V: TRBV24-1
length: 16
CDR3: ATSDWTPGQGPTGELF

V: TRBV12-3/TRBV12-4
length: 9
CDR3: ASSSQGKAF

V: TRBV29-1
length: 14
CDR3: SVGAKLAGNYNEQF

V: TRBV5-1
length: 12
CDR3: ASNLGQGVSPLH

V: TRBV3-1/TRBV3-2
length: 12
CDR3: ASSKDRPQETQY

V: TRBV6-5
length: 11
CDR3: ASSGQVSYEQY

V: TRBV7-2
length: 13
CDR3: ASSLRRLSTDTQY

V: TRBV7-2
length: 13
CDR3: ASSAKQGWNSPLH

V: TRBV5-1
length: 15
CDR3: ASSLRSTGNLWETQY

V: TRBV24-1
length: 12
CDR3: ATSDFSGRDTQY

V: TRBV3-1/TRBV3-2
length: 14
CDR3: ASSSRGTGATDTQY

V: TRBV28
length: 14
CDR3: ASSLLRRGGNEKLF

V: TRBV7-9
length: 14
CDR3: ASSLAIQGSGNTIY

V: TRBV12-3/TRBV12-4
length: 10
CDR3: ASSLGPIGYT

V: TRBV9
length: 13
CDR3: ASSVDGQIYNEQF

V: TRBV7-4
length: 9
CDR3: ANSPTYEQY

V: TRBV7-9
length: 15
CDR3: ASSLLPWDLSSYEQY

V: TRBV7-6
length: 12
CDR3: ASSPGLGTDTQY

V: TRBV3-1/TRBV3-2
length: 13
CDR3: ASSPGTGGNSPLH

V: TRBV5-4
length: 14
CDR3: ASSLGPGRADQPQH

V: TRBV5-1
length: 12
CDR3: ASSLDQGIREQY

V: TRBV11-3
length: 13
CDR3: ASSLLAGTYNEQF

V: TRBV9
length: 14
CDR3: ASSVGQGKNTGELF

V: TRBV11-3
length: 12
CDR3: ASSPDVGGGGYT

V: TRBV19
length: 13
CDR3: ASSIDRTGGPEAF

V: TRBV27
length: 11
CDR3: ASSAGSSYEQY

V: TRBV7-3
length: 11
CDR3: ASAASGQETQY

V: TRBV19
length: 12
CDR3: ATVEGGRATEAF

V: TRBV3-1/TRBV3-2
length: 13
CDR3: ASSPKQYRGNEQF

V: TRBV29-1
length: 10
CDR3: SVNQGTGELF